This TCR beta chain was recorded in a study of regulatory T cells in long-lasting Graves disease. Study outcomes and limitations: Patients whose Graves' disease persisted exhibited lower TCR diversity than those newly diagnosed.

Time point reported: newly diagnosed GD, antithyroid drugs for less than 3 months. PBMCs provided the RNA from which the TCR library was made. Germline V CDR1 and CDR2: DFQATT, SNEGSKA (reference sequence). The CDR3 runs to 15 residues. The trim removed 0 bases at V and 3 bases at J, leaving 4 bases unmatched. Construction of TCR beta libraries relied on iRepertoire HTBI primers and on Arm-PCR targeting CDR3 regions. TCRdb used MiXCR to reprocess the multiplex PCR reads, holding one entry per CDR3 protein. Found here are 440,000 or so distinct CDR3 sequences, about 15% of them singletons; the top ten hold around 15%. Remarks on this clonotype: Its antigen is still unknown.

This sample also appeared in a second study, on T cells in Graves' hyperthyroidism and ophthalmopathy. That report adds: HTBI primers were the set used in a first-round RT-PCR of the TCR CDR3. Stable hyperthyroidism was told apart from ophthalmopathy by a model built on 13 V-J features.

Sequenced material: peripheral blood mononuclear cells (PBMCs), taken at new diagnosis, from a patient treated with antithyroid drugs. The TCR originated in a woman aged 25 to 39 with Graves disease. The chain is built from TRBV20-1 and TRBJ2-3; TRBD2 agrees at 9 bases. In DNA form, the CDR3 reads TGCAGTGCTAGAGATGGTCTAGCGGGAACAGATACGCAGTATTTT. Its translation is CSARDGLAGTDTQYF.